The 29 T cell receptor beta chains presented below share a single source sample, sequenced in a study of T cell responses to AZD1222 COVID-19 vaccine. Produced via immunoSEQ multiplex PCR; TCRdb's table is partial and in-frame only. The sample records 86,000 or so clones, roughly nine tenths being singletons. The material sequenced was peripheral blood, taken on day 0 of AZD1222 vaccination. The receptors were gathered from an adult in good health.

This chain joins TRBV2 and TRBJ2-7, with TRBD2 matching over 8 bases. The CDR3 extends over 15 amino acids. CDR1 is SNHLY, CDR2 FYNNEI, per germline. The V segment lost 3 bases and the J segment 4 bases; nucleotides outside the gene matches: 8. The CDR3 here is CASSDGAGGRYEQYF. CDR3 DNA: TGTGCCAGCAGTGACGGGGCGGGAGGTCGGTACGAGCAGTACTTC.

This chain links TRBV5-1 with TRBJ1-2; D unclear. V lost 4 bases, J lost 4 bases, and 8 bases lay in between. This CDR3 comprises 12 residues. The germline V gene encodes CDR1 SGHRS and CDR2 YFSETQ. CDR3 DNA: TGCGCCAGCAGCCCCGACATCTATGGCTACACCTTC. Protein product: CASSPDIYGYTF.

The CDR3 loop is CASSLGDPGGTGELFF. CDR3 DNA sequence: TGCGCCAGCAGCTTGGGGGACCCCGGCGGCACCGGGGAGCTGTTTTTT. The chain joins TRBV5-1 to TRBJ2-2; D possibly matches TRBD1 or TRBD2 (5 bases each). This CDR3 contains 16 residues. The ends were cut back, 0 bases at V and 4 bases at J, with 13 bases in the middle. Per the germline V gene, CDR1 is SGHRS and CDR2 is YFSETQ.

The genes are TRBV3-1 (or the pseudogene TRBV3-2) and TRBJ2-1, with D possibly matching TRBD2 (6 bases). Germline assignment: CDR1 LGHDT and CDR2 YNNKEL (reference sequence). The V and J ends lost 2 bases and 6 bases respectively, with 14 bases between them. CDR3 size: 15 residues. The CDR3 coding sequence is TGTGCCAGCAGCCAACAACTGGCGGGAAGCAATGAGCAGTTCTTC. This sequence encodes CASSQQLAGSNEQFF.

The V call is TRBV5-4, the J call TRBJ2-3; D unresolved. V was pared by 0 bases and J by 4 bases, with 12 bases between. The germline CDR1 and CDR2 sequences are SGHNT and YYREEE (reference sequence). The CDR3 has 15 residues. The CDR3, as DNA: TGTGCCAGCAGCTTGGATACGGATAGGGCAGATACGCAGTATTTT. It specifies CASSLDTDRADTQYF.

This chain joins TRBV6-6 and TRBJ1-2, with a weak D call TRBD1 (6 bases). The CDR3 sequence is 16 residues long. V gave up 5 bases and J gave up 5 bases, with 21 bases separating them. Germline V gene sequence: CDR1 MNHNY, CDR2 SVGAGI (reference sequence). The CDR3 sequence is CASSNVRGRGAYGYTF. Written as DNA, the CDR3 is TGTGCCAGCAGTAACGTTCGGGGCAGGGGAGCTTATGGCTACACCTTC.

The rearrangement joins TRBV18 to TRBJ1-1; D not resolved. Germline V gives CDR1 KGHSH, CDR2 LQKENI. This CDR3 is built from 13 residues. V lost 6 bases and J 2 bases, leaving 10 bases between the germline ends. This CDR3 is CASSTTHNTEAFF. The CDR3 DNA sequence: TGTGCCAGCTCTACCACACACAACACTGAAGCTTTCTTT.

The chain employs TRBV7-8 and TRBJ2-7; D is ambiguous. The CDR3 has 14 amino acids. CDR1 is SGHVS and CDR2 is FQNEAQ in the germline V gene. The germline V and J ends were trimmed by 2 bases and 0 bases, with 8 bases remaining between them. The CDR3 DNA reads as TGTGCCAGCAGCTTATTGGCAGTCTCCTACGAGCAGTACTTC. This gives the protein CASSLLAVSYEQYF.

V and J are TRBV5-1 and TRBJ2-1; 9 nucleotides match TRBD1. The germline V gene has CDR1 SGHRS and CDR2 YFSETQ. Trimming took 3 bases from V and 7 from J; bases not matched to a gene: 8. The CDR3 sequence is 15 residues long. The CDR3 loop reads CASSSIPGTGNEQFF. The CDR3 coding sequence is TGCGCCAGCAGCTCCATTCCCGGGACAGGGAATGAGCAGTTCTTC. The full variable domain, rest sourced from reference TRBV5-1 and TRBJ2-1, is KAGVTQTPRYLIKTRGQQVTLSCSPISGHRSVSWYQQTPGQGLQFLFEYFSETQRNKGNFPGRFSGRQFSNSRSEMNVSTLELGDSALYLCASSSIPGTGNEQFFGPGTRLTVL.

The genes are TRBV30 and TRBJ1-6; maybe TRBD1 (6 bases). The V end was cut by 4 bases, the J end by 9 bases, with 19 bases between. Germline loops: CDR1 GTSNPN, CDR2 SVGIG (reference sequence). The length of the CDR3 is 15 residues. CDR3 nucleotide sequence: TGTGCCTGGACTCAAAAGGGGGGGTATGTTTCACCCCTCCACTTT. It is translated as CAWTQKGGYVSPLHF.

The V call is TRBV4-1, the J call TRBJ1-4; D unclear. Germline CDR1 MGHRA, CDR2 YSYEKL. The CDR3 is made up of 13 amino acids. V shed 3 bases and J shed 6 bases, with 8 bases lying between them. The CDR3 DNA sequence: TGCGCCAGCAGCCATCTGTTAGATGAAAAACTGTTTTTT. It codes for CASSHLLDEKLFF.

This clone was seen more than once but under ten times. The CDR3 DNA sequence: TGTGCCAGCAGCTGGGGGGCGAGCGGGGTTTCAGAGACCCAGTACTTC. Translation gives CASSWGASGVSETQYF. V is TRBV5-5 and J is TRBJ2-5, with D possibly TRBD2 on 7 matching bases. Germline CDR1 is SGHKS and CDR2 is YYEKEE (reference sequence). The length of the CDR3 is 16 residues. With 3 bases removed from V and 4 bases from J, the gap between germline ends came to 19 bases.

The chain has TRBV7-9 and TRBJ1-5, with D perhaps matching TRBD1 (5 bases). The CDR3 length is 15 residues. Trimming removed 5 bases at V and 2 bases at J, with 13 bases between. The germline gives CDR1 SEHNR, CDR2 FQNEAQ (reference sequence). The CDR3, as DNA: TGTGCCAGCAGCGCGGGACCGGGAGGCAATCAGCCCCAGCATTTT. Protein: CASSAGPGGNQPQHF.

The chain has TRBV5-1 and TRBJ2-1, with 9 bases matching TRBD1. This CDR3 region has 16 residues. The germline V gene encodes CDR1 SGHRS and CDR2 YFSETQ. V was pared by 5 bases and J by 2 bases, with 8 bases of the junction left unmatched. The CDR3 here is CASSKLRDRAYNEQFF. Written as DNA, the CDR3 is TGCGCCAGCAGTAAACTCCGGGACAGGGCCTACAATGAGCAGTTCTTC.

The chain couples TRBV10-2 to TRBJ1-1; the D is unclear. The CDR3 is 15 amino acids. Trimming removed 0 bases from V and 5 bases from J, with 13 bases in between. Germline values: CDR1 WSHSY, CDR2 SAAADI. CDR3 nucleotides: TGCGCCAGCAGTGAGTCGTGGCAGGTGGGGACTGAAGCTTTCTTT. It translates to CASSESWQVGTEAFF.

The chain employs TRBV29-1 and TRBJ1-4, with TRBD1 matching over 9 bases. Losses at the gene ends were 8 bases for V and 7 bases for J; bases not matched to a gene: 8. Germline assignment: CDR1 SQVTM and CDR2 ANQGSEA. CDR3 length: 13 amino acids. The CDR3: CSTRQGVTEKLFF. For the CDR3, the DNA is TGCAGCACCCGACAGGGGGTTACTGAAAAACTGTTTTTT.

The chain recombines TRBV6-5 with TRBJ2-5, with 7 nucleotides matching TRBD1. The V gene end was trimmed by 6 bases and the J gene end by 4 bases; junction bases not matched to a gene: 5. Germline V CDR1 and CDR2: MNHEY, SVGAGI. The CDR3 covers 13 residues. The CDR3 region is CASRNRGLETQYF. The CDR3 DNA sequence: TGTGCCAGCAGGAACAGGGGATTAGAGACCCAGTACTTC.

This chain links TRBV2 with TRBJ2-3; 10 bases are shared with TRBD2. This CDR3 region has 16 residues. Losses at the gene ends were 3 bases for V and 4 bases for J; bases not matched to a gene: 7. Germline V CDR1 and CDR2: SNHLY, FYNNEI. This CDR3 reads CASSDGLAGVSDTQYF. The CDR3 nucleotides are TGTGCCAGCAGTGATGGCCTAGCGGGGGTTTCAGATACGCAGTATTTT.

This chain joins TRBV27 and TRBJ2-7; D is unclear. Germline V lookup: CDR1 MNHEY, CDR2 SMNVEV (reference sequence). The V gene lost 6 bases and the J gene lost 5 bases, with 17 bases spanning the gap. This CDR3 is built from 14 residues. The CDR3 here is CASRFSVYLDEQYF. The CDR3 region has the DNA TGTGCCAGCAGATTCTCCGTTTATTTGGACGAGCAGTACTTC.

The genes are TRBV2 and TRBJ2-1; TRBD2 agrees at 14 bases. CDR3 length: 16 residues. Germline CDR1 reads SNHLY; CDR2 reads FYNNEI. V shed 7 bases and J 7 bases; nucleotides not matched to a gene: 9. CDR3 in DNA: TGTGCCAGCAAGACCGGGACTAGCGGGAGTAGGAATGAGCAGTTCTTC. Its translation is CASKTGTSGSRNEQFF.

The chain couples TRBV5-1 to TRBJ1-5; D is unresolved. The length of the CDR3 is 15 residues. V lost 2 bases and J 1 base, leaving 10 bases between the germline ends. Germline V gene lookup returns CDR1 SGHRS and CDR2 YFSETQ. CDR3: CASSFSGGSNQPQHF. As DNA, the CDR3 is TGCGCCAGCAGCTTCTCTGGTGGGAGCAATCAGCCCCAGCATTTT.

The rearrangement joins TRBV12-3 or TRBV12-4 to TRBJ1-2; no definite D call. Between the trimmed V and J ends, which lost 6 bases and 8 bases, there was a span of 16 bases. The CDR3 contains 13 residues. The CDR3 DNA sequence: TGTGCCAGCAGGGAGGACGGCGTTCGGGGCTACACCTTC. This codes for CASREDGVRGYTF.

CDR3 DNA: TGTGCCTGGAGTAGGGGGCTTGGGGGACAAGAGACCCAGTACTTC. It translates to CAWSRGLGGQETQYF. The genes are TRBV30 and TRBJ2-5; TRBD1 matches 7 bases. The length of the CDR3 is 15 residues. After removal of 2 bases from V and 2 bases from J, the junction contained 8 bases not matched to a gene. Germline CDR1 is GTSNPN and CDR2 is SVGIG (reference sequence).

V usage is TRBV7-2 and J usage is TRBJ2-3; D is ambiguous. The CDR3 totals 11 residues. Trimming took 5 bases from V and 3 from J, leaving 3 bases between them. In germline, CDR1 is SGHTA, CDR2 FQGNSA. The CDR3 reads CASSTTDTQYF. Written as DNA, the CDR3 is TGTGCCAGCAGCACTACAGATACGCAGTATTTT.

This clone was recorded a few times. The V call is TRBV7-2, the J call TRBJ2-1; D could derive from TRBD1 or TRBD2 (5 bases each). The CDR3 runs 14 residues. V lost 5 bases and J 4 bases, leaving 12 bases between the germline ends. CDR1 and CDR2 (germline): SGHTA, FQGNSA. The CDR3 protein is CASSPSRGYNEQFF. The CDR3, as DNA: TGTGCCAGCAGCCCGTCGAGGGGATACAATGAGCAGTTCTTC.

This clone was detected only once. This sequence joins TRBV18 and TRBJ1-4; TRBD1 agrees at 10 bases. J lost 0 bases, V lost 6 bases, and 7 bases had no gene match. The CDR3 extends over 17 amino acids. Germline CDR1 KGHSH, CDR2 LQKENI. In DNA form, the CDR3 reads TGTGCCAGCTCGAATAGACAGGGGGCGGCAACTAATGAAAAACTGTTTTTT. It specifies CASSNRQGAATNEKLFF.

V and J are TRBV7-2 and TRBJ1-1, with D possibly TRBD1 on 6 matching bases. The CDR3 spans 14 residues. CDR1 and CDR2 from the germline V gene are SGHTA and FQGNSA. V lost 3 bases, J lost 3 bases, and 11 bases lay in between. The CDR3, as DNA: TGTGCCAGCAGCTTTGGACAGCTGTACACTGAAGCTTTCTTT. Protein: CASSFGQLYTEAFF. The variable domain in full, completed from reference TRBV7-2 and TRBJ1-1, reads GAGVSQSPSNKVTEKGKDVELRCDPISGHTALYWYRQSLGQGLEFLIYFQGNSAPDKSGLPSDRFSAERTGGSVSTLTIQRTQQEDSAVYLCASSFGQLYTEAFFGQGTRLTVV.

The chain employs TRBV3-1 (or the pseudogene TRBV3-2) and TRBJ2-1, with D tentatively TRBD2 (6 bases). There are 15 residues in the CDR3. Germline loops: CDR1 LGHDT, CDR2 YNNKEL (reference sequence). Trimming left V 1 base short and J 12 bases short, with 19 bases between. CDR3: CASSQGGSGGVGQFF. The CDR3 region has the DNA TGTGCCAGCAGCCAAGGAGGTAGCGGAGGCGTCGGGCAGTTCTTC.

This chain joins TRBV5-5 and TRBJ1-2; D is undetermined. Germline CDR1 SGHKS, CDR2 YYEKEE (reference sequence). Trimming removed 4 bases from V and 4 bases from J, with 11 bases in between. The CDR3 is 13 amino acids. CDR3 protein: CASSTRQSYGYTF. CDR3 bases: TGTGCCAGCAGCACGAGACAAAGCTATGGCTACACCTTC.